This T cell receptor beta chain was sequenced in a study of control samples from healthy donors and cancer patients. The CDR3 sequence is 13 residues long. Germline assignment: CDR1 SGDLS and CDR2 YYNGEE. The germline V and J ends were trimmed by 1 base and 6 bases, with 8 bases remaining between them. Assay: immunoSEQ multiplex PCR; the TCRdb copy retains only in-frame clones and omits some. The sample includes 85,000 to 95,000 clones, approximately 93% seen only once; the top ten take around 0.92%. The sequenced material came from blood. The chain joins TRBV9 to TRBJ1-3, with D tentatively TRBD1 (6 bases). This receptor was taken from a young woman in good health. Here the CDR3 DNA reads TGTGCCAGCAGCGTAAGGGACAAAAACACCATATATTTT. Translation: CASSVRDKNTIYF.